This entry features one T cell receptor (beta chain) sequence. This entry comes from a study of CD8 T cells in Susac syndrome. Sequencing targeted TCR beta in blood CD8+ and CD4+ T cells. The multiple sclerosis controls were treatment-naive patients with relapsing-remitting disease that was stable or active. The TEMRA cells underwent FACS enrichment, while the CD8+ and CD4+ T cells underwent negative isolation. Germline V gives CDR1 LNHNV, CDR2 YYDKDF (reference sequence). The CDR3 length is 19 residues. Trimming removed 0 bases from V and 4 bases from J; junction bases left unmatched: 18. After extraction with the RNeasy kit, roughly 0.45 to 1 ug of the RNA was reverse transcribed using random hexamers. TCR beta CDR3 was amplified by immunoSEQ covering 54 Vbeta and 13 Jbeta. Using its own MiXCR run on the immunoSEQ multiplex PCR reads, TCRdb lists one record per CDR3 protein. The table lists 150,000 to 200,000 distinct CDR3 sequences, roughly 95% of them singletons.

The J gene is TRBJ2-7, the V gene TRBV15; 7 nucleotides match TRBD1. This TCR was sampled from a human donor with multiple sclerosis. Sequencing was performed on CD4+ T cells from PBMCs. The CDR3: CATSRDRPGTDNFLYEQYF. The CDR3 bases are TGTGCCACCAGCAGAGATAGGCCCGGGACAGATAATTTTTTGTACGAGCAGTACTTC.